A single sample gave rise to the 7 T cell receptor beta chains below, sequenced in a study of CD8 T cells in Susac syndrome. Reverse transcription of roughly 0.5 to 1 ug RNA used random hexamers. TCRdb itself ran the immunoSEQ multiplex PCR reads through MiXCR, one entry per CDR3 protein. The sample holds 55,000 to 70,000 distinct CDR3 sequences, more than 85% seen once. The specimen sequenced was CD8+ T cells from PBMCs. Receptors were obtained from a human donor in good health.

The chain recombines TRBV6-1 with TRBJ2-1, with 15 bases lining up with TRBD2. Germline CDR1 reads MNHNS; CDR2 reads SASEGT. With V trimmed by 2 bases and J by 2 bases, 7 bases remained unmatched. This CDR3 has 19 residues. In DNA form, the CDR3 reads TGTGCCAGCAGTGAACTGGGACTAGCGGGGGGCCTAGCCTACAATGAGCAGTTCTTC. It yields the protein CASSELGLAGGLAYNEQFF.

This rearrangement joins TRBV14 to TRBJ1-4, with 7 bases matching TRBD1. This CDR3 spans 17 amino acids. Trimming took 3 bases from V and 0 from J; bases not matched to a gene: 7. Germline V CDR1 and CDR2: SGHDN, FVKESK. The CDR3, as DNA: TGTGCCAGCAGCCATCGGACAGGATCAGCAACTAATGAAAAACTGTTTTTT. Its protein product is CASSHRTGSATNEKLFF.

V gene TRBV30 combines with J gene TRBJ1-2, with D hard to call. V lost 2 bases to trimming and J lost 1 base, with 14 bases between them. CDR1 and CDR2 (germline): GTSNPN, SVGIG (reference sequence). This CDR3 comprises 15 residues. The CDR3 region is CAWSPGRMNNYGYTF. The CDR3 DNA reads TGTGCCTGGAGTCCGGGCCGGATGAATAACTATGGCTACACCTTC. The entire variable domain, with the rest obtained from reference TRBV30 and TRBJ1-2, is as follows: SQTIHQWPATLVQPVGSPLSLECTVEGTSNPNLYWYRQAAGRGLQLLFYSVGIGQISSEVPQNLSASRPQDRQFILSSKKLLLSDSGFYLCAWSPGRMNNYGYTFGSGTRLTVV.

The CDR3 reads CASSIGRVNTGELFF. CDR3 in DNA: TGTGCCAGTAGTATAGGGCGGGTGAACACCGGGGAGCTGTTTTTT. The chain has TRBV19 and TRBJ2-2, with TRBD2 as a possible D gene (5 bases). Germline V gene lookup returns CDR1 LNHDA and CDR2 SQIVND (reference sequence). The CDR3 has 15 residues. Trimming removed 1 base at V and 1 base at J, with 7 bases between.

This clonotype was counted only a few times. V is TRBV28 and J is TRBJ2-5; 8 bases map to TRBD2. The CDR3 sequence is 13 residues long. J gave up 4 bases and V 8 bases, and 6 bases lay outside the gene matches. The germline V gene encodes CDR1 MDHEN and CDR2 SYDVKM. The CDR3 DNA is TGTGCCAGCTCACCCGGGGGGGGAGAGACCCAGTACTTC. Translating gives CASSPGGGETQYF.

The chain couples TRBV5-6 to TRBJ1-2; 8 bases agree with TRBD1. With 4 bases clipped from V and 4 bases from J, the junction kept 3 bases outside the gene matches. The germline V gene has CDR1 SGHDT and CDR2 YYEEEE. This CDR3 region has 13 residues. The chain's CDR3 is CASSIQGAYGYTF. CDR3 in DNA: TGTGCCAGCAGCATCCAGGGGGCCTATGGCTACACCTTC.

The gene calls are TRBV19 and TRBJ2-1, with TRBD2 identical over 7 bases. The germline V gene has CDR1 LNHDA and CDR2 SQIVND (reference sequence). The V gene end was trimmed by 7 bases and the J gene end by 4 bases; junction bases not matched to a gene: 10. The CDR3 is 15 residues long. CDR3 in DNA: TGTGCCAGTACCCTAAGCGGGGTCTCGTACAATGAGCAGTTCTTC. It is translated as CASTLSGVSYNEQFF.